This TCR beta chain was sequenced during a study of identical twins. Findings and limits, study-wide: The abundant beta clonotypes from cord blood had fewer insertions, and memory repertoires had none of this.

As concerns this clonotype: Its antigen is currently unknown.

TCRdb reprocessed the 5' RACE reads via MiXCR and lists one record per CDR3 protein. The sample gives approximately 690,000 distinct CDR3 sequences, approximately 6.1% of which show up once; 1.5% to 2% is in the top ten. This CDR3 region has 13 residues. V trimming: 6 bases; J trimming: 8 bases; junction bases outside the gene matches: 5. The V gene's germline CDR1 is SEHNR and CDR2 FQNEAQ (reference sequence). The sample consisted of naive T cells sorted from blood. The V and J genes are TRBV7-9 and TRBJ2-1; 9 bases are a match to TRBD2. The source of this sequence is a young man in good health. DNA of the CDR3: TGTGCCAGCAGGAAGCGGGAGGTCTATGAGCAGTTCTTC. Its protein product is CASRKREVYEQFF.